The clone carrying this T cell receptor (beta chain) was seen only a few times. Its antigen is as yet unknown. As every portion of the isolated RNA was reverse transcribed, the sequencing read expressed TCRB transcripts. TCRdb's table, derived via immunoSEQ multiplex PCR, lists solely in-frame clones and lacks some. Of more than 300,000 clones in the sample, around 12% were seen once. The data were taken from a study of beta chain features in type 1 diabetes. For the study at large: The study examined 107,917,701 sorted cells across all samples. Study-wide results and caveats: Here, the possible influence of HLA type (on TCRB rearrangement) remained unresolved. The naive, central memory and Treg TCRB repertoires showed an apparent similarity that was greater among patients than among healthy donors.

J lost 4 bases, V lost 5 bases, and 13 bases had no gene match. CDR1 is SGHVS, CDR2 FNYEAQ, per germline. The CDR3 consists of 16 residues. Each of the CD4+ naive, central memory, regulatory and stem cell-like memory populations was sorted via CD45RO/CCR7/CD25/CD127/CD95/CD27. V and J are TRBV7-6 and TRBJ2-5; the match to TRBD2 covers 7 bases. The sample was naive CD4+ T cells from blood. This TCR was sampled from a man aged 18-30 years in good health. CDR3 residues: CASSRWRDGGRETQYF. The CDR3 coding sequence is TGTGCCAGCAGCCGATGGCGGGACGGCGGGAGAGAGACCCAGTACTTC.